The clone carrying this T cell receptor beta chain has only a few counts. Antigen unknown. Library preparation (for TCRbeta) was performed with unique molecular identifiers. TCRdb re-analysed the PCR reads in MiXCR, keeping a single row per CDR3 protein. This table has hundreds of thousands of distinct CDR3 sequences, under 15% appearing once. The record originates from a study of T-cell reconstitution after alpha-beta-depleted transplantation in children. The study's findings and limits: Reportedly, alpha-beta T cells present about two months post-transplant originated from several hundred expanded clones of graft origin. Counts and diversity of T cells one year after transplant came mostly from newly produced T cells. For some patients, TCRbeta diversity was high at day 60 because of recipient T cells and thymic progenitors that survived.

Germline V gene lookup returns CDR1 MNHEY and CDR2 SVGAGI. The CDR3 length is 14 residues. V gave up 2 bases and J gave up 1 base, with 8 bases separating them. The chain has TRBV6-5 and TRBJ1-1; D is ambiguous. This TCR came from a male patient aged 5 to 17 who had a stem cell transplant for acute myeloid leukemia, so the T cells may come from the graft donor. The specimen was PBMCs, mostly from graft donor cells, collected 360 days after TCRalphabeta/CD19-depleted stem cell transplant. The CDR3: CASSYGGSNTEAFF. The CDR3 DNA reads as TGTGCCAGCAGTTACGGAGGATCGAACACTGAAGCTTTCTTT.